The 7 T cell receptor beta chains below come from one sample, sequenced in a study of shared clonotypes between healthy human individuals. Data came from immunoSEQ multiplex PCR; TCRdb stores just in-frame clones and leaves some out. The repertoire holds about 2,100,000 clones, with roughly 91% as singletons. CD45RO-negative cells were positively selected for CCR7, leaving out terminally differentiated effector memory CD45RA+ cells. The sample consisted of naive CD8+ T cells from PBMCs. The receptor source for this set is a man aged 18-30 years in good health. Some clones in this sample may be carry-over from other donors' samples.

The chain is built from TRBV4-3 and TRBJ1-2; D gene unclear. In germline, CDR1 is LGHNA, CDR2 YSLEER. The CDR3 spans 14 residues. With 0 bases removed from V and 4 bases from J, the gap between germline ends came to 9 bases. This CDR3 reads CASSQDGFGYGYTF. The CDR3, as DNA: TGCGCCAGCAGCCAAGATGGGTTTGGCTATGGCTACACCTTC.

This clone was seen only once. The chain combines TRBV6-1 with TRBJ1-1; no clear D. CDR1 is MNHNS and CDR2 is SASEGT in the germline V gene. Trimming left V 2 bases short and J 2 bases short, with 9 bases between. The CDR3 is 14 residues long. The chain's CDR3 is CASSELLPNTEAFF. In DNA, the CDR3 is TGTGCCAGCAGTGAACTTCTTCCAAACACTGAAGCTTTCTTT.

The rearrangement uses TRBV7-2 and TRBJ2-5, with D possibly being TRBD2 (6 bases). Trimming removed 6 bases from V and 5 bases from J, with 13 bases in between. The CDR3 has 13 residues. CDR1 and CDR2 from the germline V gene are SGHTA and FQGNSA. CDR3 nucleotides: TGTGCCAGCAGACCAGCGGGCCTGGAGACCCAGTACTTC. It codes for CASRPAGLETQYF.

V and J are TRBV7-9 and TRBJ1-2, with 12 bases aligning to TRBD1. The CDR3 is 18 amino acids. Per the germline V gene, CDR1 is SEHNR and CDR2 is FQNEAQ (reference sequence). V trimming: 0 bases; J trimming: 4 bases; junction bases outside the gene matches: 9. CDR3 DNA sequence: TGTGCCAGCAGCTTAGCCGGGACAGGGGGCTTGATTGTCTATGGCTACACCTTC. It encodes CASSLAGTGGLIVYGYTF.

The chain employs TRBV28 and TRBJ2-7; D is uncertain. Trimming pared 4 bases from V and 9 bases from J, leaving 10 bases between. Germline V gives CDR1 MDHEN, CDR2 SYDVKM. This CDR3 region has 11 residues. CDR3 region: CASSSPLGQYF. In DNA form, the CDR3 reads TGTGCCAGCAGTTCCCCCCTGGGGCAGTACTTC.

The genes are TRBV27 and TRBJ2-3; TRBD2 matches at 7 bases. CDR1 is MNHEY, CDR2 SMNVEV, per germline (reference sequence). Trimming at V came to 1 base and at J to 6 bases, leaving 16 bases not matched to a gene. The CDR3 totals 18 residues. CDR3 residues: CASSLFSRGFGAADTQYF. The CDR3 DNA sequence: TGTGCCAGCAGTTTATTTTCGCGGGGGTTTGGTGCGGCGGATACGCAGTATTTT.

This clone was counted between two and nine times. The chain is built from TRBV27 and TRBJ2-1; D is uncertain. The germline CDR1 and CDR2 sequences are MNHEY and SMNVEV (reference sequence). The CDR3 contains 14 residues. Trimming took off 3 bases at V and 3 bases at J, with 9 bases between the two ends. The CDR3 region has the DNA TGTGCCAGCAGTTTGGGCCAGAGCTACAATGAGCAGTTCTTC. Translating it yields CASSLGQSYNEQFF.